This T cell receptor beta chain originates from a study of OX40 agonist ivuxolimab in advanced cancers. Study-level background: Ivuxolimab, which targeted the costimulatory receptor OX40 (CD134), was an agonistic, fully human IgG2 monoclonal antibody. Intravenous ivuxolimab was administered to patients every 2 weeks at six dose levels: 0.01, 0.1, 0.3, 1.5, 3 and 10 mg/kg. Of the roughly 51 patients in dose escalation, about 20 had hepatocellular carcinoma, around 15 had melanoma, 9 had renal cell carcinoma and 9 had head and neck cancer. In the dose-escalation cohort, 70% to 90% of patients were male, and the mean age was 60 years with a range of roughly 20 to 79. Prior anti-PD-1, anti-PD-L1 or anti-CTLA-4 therapy was permitted, and checkpoint inhibitors had been received by about 44% of dose-escalation patients. Partial responses occurred in three dose-escalation patients, of whom one had hepatocellular carcinoma and two had cutaneous melanoma. Peripheral TCRbeta sequencing aimed to test whether ivuxolimab altered TCR sequence diversity and caused clonal T-cell expansion. The paper describes the monotherapy dose-escalation part (N ≈ 52 patients) of the phase I trial of ivuxolimab.

This clone was counted only a few times. The target of this receptor is not known. Base qualities are missing; no much larger clone stands one base away. Other DNA sequences in this specimen translate into the identical CDR3. The CDR3 numbers 11 residues from cysteine through phenylalanine. Only the CDR3 region is kept as DNA, spanning 33 bases read in frame from base 1. As encoded in the germline V gene, CDR1 is MDHEN while CDR2 is SYDVKM. The V end loses 7 bases and the J end loses 3 bases, and a stretch of 7 bases separates them. Here is what the overall study found, with its caveats: Which antigens the clonally expanded peripheral T cells were specific for was not determined. At doses of 0.1 to 3.0 mg/kg, clonal expansion of both CD4+ and CD8+ blood T cells was observed from baseline to week 6. In the 0.1-3.0 mg/kg groups, partial responders were among the patients with the lowest normalized peripheral clonal expansion, particularly in CD8+ T cells. Low levels of normalized T-cell clonal expansion were also seen in some patients who did not respond. After ivuxolimab, expanded clones were on average more numerous among CD8+ T cells than among CD4+ T cells.

Genomic DNA was isolated from the sorted cells so that the TCRbeta CDR3 region could be sequenced. The immunoSEQ Assay was used for sequencing of TCRbeta CDR3 regions. As stored in TCRdb, this immuneACCESS dataset retains in-frame rearrangements with V and J assigned. A fraction of the clones does not appear; measured against another copy, unresolved V genes explain less than half of the discrepancy, and the remainder lacks a known reason. In all, the sample holds around 60,000 clones, and roughly 77% of those were seen once. The ten largest clones take up over 1% of the sample. Patients with a history of autoimmune disease or receiving systemic immunosuppression were excluded from the trial. Peripheral blood for TCR sequencing was collected from all dose cohorts at baseline, on cycle 4 day 1, and on cycle 7 day 1. The samples were drawn from a first-in-human, open-label, multicenter phase I dose-escalation trial of ivuxolimab. The trial enrolled adults with locally advanced or metastatic head and neck squamous cell, hepatocellular, melanoma or renal cell carcinoma. Before TCR sequencing, CD4+ T cells and CD8+ T cells from peripheral blood were sorted into separate populations.

Recombination joined TRBV28 with TRBJ2-7; too little of a D gene remains to name it. This material consisted of CD4+ or CD8+ T cells sorted from blood, taken in a trial of the OX40 agonist ivuxolimab. The receptor was isolated from an adult with an advanced solid tumor such as melanoma, head and neck, liver or kidney cancer. The CDR3 corresponds to CASNRYYEQYF. The DNA is TGTGCCAGCAACAGATACTACGAGCAGTACTTC.